A selection of T cell receptor beta chains follows, all from one sample in a study of cytomegalovirus exposure and HLA in healthy donors. TCRdb keeps only in-frame clones here, not all; method: immunoSEQ multiplex PCR. The table lists about 400,000 clones, 70% to 90% of them singletons. Material for sequencing was PBMCs. These TCRs come from a woman aged 18-29 years in good health and CMV-seronegative. Both conserved end residues are part of each CDR3. A D gene is named only where the DNA matches it firmly. Size is omitted from some rows. Given values are once, few, many or a class for expanded clones.

16	TRBV7-9	TRBJ2-1	-	TRBD1	TGTGCCAGCAGCTTAGGTTCGGGACAGGCCGGCGGTGAGCAGTTCTTC	CASSLGSGQAGGEQFF
15	TRBV7-9	TRBJ2-1	-	TRBD2	TGTGCCAGCAGCTTAGTTGGGACTAGCGGGAGGGAGCAGTTCTTC	CASSLVGTSGREQFF
16	TRBV5-1	TRBJ2-1	-	TRBD2	TGCGCCAGCAGCCCCCCCGGGACTAGCGGGGGAAGGGAGCAGTTCTTC	CASSPPGTSGGREQFF
14	TRBV6-5	TRBJ1-5	-	TRBD1	TGTGCCAGCAGCACCACAGGGGTGGTTCAGCCCCAGCATTTT	CASSTTGVVQPQHF
16	TRBV5-1	TRBJ1-6	-	-	TGCGCCAGCAGCTTACCTAGACAGGAACTTAATTCACCCCTCCACTTT	CASSLPRQELNSPLHF
13	TRBV7-6	TRBJ2-1	many	-	TGTGCCAGCAGCTTAGCGGAGAACAATGAGCAGTTCTTC	CASSLAENNEQFF
13	TRBV18	TRBJ2-5	-	-	TGTGCCAGCTCACCACTTGAGGGAGAGACCCAGTACTTC	CASSPLEGETQYF
14	TRBV6-1	TRBJ1-1	-	-	TGTGCCAGCAGTGCACAGGGAGTCGTCACTGAAGCTTTCTTT	CASSAQGVVTEAFF
16	TRBV5-1	TRBJ2-1	-	TRBD2	TGCGCCAGCAGCTTGGCCCCCAGCGGGGGGAACAATGAGCAGTTCTTC	CASSLAPSGGNNEQFF
14	TRBV15	TRBJ2-5	-	TRBD1	TGTGCCACCAGGACAGGGGGCTCGTGGGAGACCCAGTACTTC	CATRTGGSWETQYF
14	TRBV28	TRBJ1-2	-	-	TGTGCCAGCAGTTTATCGCAGGGGATACCCGGGGACACCTTC	CASSLSQGIPGDTF
14	TRBV30	TRBJ2-7	once	-	TGTGCCTGGAGTGTACTAGGCGGGCGGTACGAGCAGTACTTC	CAWSVLGGRYEQYF
15	TRBV7-6	TRBJ1-3	-	TRBD1	TGTGCCAGCAGCTCTGACAGGGGACCTGGAAACACCATATATTTT	CASSSDRGPGNTIYF
13	TRBV5-1	TRBJ2-7	-	-	TGCGCCAGCAGCTACCAGACAGCCTACGAGCAGTACTTC	CASSYQTAYEQYF
16	TRBV19	TRBJ1-1	-	TRBD1	TGTGCCAGTAGTATCGGGGCGGTGGGGAGAGGGGGCGAAGCTTTCTTT	CASSIGAVGRGGEAFF
14	TRBV27	TRBJ2-3	-	-	TGTGCCAGCAGGGACCAAACAGGCGTGAATACGCAGTATTTT	CASRDQTGVNTQYF
17	TRBV5-1	TRBJ2-3	once	TRBD2	TGCGCCAGCGGAGCTCCCGCTAGCGGGAGGCTCACAGATACGCAGTATTTT	CASGAPASGRLTDTQYF
13	TRBV5-1	TRBJ1-1	-	TRBD1	TGCGCCAGCAGCTGGGATGGACAGGGTGAAGCTTTCTTT	CASSWDGQGEAFF
11	TRBV6-5	TRBJ2-7	-	-	TGTGCCAGCAGCCGTTCCTACGAGCAGTACTTC	CASSRSYEQYF
16	TRBV9	TRBJ2-7	-	TRBD2	TGTGCCAGCAGCGTATACGGGACTAGCGGGGTTTACGAGCAGTACTTC	CASSVYGTSGVYEQYF
14	TRBV19	TRBJ1-2	few	TRBD1	TGTGCCAGTAGTATAGACAGGGGGCACTATGGCTACACCTTC	CASSIDRGHYGYTF
16	TRBV5-1	TRBJ1-1	few	-	TGCGCCAGCAGCCAAACAACATTCGGGGGGAACACTGAAGCTTTCTTT	CASSQTTFGGNTEAFF
13	TRBV7-9	TRBJ2-1	few	-	TGTGCCAGCAGCCCGTCCGGGGACAATGAGCAGTTCTTC	CASSPSGDNEQFF
16	TRBV27	TRBJ1-1	-	TRBD1	TGTGCCAGCAGTTCCGGACAGGGAGCAATGAACACTGAAGCTTTCTTT	CASSSGQGAMNTEAFF
17	TRBV10-2	TRBJ2-1	once	TRBD2	TGCGCCAGCAGGGCCGGGACTAGCGGGAGGGCCAAGCTTGAGCAGTTCTTC	CASRAGTSGRAKLEQFF
15	TRBV7-9	TRBJ2-1	-	-	TGTGCCAGCACGGAGGACGGAAGCTCCTACAATGAGCAGTTCTTC	CASTEDGSSYNEQFF
18	TRBV7-2	TRBJ1-5	-	TRBD1	TGTGCCAGCAGCTTTTCGGACAGGGGGACGTATAGCAATCAGCCCCAGCATTTT	CASSFSDRGTYSNQPQHF
15	TRBV27	TRBJ2-1	-	TRBD1	TGTGCCAGCAGTCCCGGGACAGCCACCTACAATGAGCAGTTCTTC	CASSPGTATYNEQFF
14	TRBV14	TRBJ1-1	-	-	TGTGCCAGCAGCCCGGACACTCTGAACACTGAAGCTTTCTTT	CASSPDTLNTEAFF
16	TRBV4-1	TRBJ2-1	-	TRBD2	TGCGCCAGCAGCCATCGGAGCGGGAGAGGTCACAATGAGCAGTTCTTC	CASSHRSGRGHNEQFF
14	TRBV5-6	TRBJ1-1	-	TRBD1	TGTGCCAGCAGCTTGGTAGGGACAGGGGGCTTAGCTTTCTTT	CASSLVGTGGLAFF
15	TRBV28	TRBJ1-4	-	TRBD1	TGTGCCAGCAGCATGAGAGGGGGCGTAAATGAAAAACTGTTTTTT	CASSMRGGVNEKLFF
15	TRBV2	TRBJ2-5	-	-	TGTGCCAGCAGTGAAAGTCCCAAGCCCCAAGAGACCCAGTACTTC	CASSESPKPQETQYF
13	TRBV18	TRBJ2-5	-	TRBD1	TGTGCCAGCTCACGACAGGGCAAAGAGACCCAGTACTTC	CASSRQGKETQYF
14	TRBV13	TRBJ2-5	-	TRBD1	TGTGCCAGCAGCTCGCCGGGACAGCGAGAGACCCAGTACTTC	CASSSPGQRETQYF
18	TRBV11-2	TRBJ2-1	once	-	TGTGCCAGCAGCTTAAAGGTTGGGAGGATGAGCTCCTACAATGAGCAGTTCTTC	CASSLKVGRMSSYNEQFF
16	TRBV4-1	TRBJ2-7	-	TRBD2	TGCGCCAGCAGCCAAACCTGGACTAGCGGGTCCTACGAGCAGTACTTC	CASSQTWTSGSYEQYF
15	TRBV19	TRBJ1-2	-	-	TGTGCCAGTAGTCCCCGCCCGCCCTATAACTATGGCTACACCTTC	CASSPRPPYNYGYTF
15	TRBV30	TRBJ2-4	-	-	TGTGCCTGGAGTCCTCCGGGACTCCGGACGAACATTCAGTACTTC	CAWSPPGLRTNIQYF
14	TRBV2	TRBJ2-7	-	TRBD2	TGTGCCAGCAGGAGACTAGCGGGAGGGACCGAGCAGTACTTC	CASRRLAGGTEQYF
16	TRBV5-4	TRBJ2-7	-	-	TGTGCCAGCAGCTTGGGGAGGGACTCCGGTTTGGACGAGCAGTACTTC	CASSLGRDSGLDEQYF
16	TRBV5-1	TRBJ2-7	-	TRBD2	TGCGCCAGCAGCTCGGGGACTAGCGGGAGAGACTACGAGCAGTACTTC	CASSSGTSGRDYEQYF
15	TRBV2	TRBJ1-2	-	TRBD1	TGTGCCAGCGAGTCACAGGGGGCGCCAGGCTATGGCTACACCTTC	CASESQGAPGYGYTF
15	TRBV5-1	TRBJ2-3	-	-	TGCGCCAGCAGCTGGACATCGTATAGCACAGATACGCAGTATTTT	CASSWTSYSTDTQYF
17	TRBV7-9	TRBJ1-4	-	-	TGTGCCAGCAGCTTGCAGGGGCTTACCGCAACTAATGAAAAACTGTTTTTT	CASSLQGLTATNEKLFF